These 25 T cell receptor beta chains were sequenced from one sample in a study of cytomegalovirus exposure and HLA in healthy donors. It was with 60 Vbeta and 13 Jbeta primers that the PCR ran. Profiled with immunoSEQ multiplex PCR; TCRdb holds only in-frame clones, not every one. The sample carries about 110,000 clones, roughly 70% recorded once. The sample taken for sequencing was PBMCs. These receptors came from a woman under 40 in good health and CMV-seronegative.

The chain couples TRBV5-1 to TRBJ1-3; TRBD1 aligns across 10 bases. CDR3 length equals 16 residues. Germline loops: CDR1 SGHRS, CDR2 YFSETQ. J gave up 4 bases and V 4 bases, and 8 bases lay outside the gene matches. The CDR3: CASSATGGSGGNTIYF. The CDR3 coding sequence is TGCGCCAGCAGCGCGACAGGGGGCTCAGGGGGAAACACCATATATTTT.

The chain recombines TRBV30 with TRBJ1-1; D perhaps matches TRBD1 (6 bases). V lost 3 bases and J lost 10, with 18 bases in between. Germline CDR1 reads GTSNPN; CDR2 reads SVGIG (reference sequence). The CDR3 spans 13 residues. Written as DNA, the CDR3 is TGTGCCTGGAGGGCCGACAGGCCGATGGGAGCTTTCTTT. Translated, it gives CAWRADRPMGAFF.

V usage is TRBV18 and J usage is TRBJ2-5; the match to TRBD2 covers 7 bases. J was trimmed by 5 bases and V by 6 bases; bases with no gene match: 9. CDR1 is KGHSH and CDR2 is LQKENI in the germline V gene. The CDR3 length is 14 residues. This chain's CDR3 is CASSAGTTVETQYF. CDR3 bases: TGTGCCAGCTCGGCCGGGACTACCGTGGAGACCCAGTACTTC.

The V and J genes are TRBV6-5 and TRBJ1-6, with D hard to call. CDR1 and CDR2 from the germline V gene are MNHEY and SVGAGI. V was cut by 2 bases and J by 8 bases, with 10 bases left in between. The CDR3 totals 14 residues. The CDR3 DNA is TGTGCCAGCAGTTACGAGGCGTGGGATTCACCCCTCCACTTT. Translation gives CASSYEAWDSPLHF.

The V and J genes are TRBV6-5 and TRBJ1-6; 9 bases fit TRBD1. The V gene's germline CDR1 is MNHEY and CDR2 SVGAGI. The CDR3 is 16 residues long. The junction had 8 bases not matched to a gene; V was cut back by 4 bases and J by 7 bases. The CDR3 here is CASSSGTGWDNSPLHF. The CDR3 DNA reads TGTGCCAGCAGTTCCGGGACAGGGTGGGACAATTCACCCCTCCACTTT.

The CDR3: CASSPREGGNQPQHF. CDR3 bases: TGTGCCAGCAGTCCCCGGGAGGGCGGCAATCAGCCCCAGCATTTT. V is TRBV6-1 and J is TRBJ1-5; no clear D. Germline-derived CDR1 and CDR2 are MNHNS and SASEGT. Trimming shortened V by 5 bases and J by 2 bases, and 13 bases separated the two germline ends. The CDR3 is 15 amino acids.

This clone occurred a few times. The chain has TRBV6-5 and TRBJ2-1; 7 bases match TRBD2. Trimming took 8 bases from V and 4 from J; bases not matched to a gene: 8. The CDR3 length is 14 residues. The germline V gene has CDR1 MNHEY and CDR2 SVGAGI. The CDR3 coding sequence is TGTGCCAGCGGACGGCGGGAGTCGTACAATGAGCAGTTCTTC. The encoded protein is CASGRRESYNEQFF.

Points on this clone: This CDR3 fails to terminate in the conserved phenylalanine or tryptophan, so it likely reflects a read error. No DNA is shown, since the ends of the CDR3 on it are uncertain; the CDR3 is the one TCRdb lists. The chain couples TRBV21-1 to TRBJ1-1; no check of the table's D call, TRBD1, against the DNA was made. TRBV21-1 is flagged as a pseudogene. Including both end residues, the CDR3 is 11 amino acids long. CDR3 in amino acids: CASRGTGEQTL.

This rearrangement joins TRBV6-5 to TRBJ2-1; 12 bases fit TRBD2. The germline V gene has CDR1 MNHEY and CDR2 SVGAGI. The CDR3 is 15 amino acids. V dropped 7 bases and J dropped 10; count of bases not matched to a gene: 11. CDR3 in amino acids: CASNGLAGRSGEQFF. The CDR3 nucleotides are TGTGCCAGCAACGGACTAGCGGGAAGAAGCGGAGAGCAGTTCTTC.

CDR3: CASSLRQGRMNEQFF. Written as DNA, the CDR3 is TGCGCCAGCAGCTTGCGCCAGGGCCGGATGAATGAGCAGTTCTTC. The V call is TRBV5-1, the J call TRBJ2-1; D is possibly TRBD1 (5 bases). This CDR3 has 15 residues. V dropped 1 base and J dropped 7 bases, with 15 bases sitting between them. The germline gives CDR1 SGHRS, CDR2 YFSETQ.

CDR3 nucleotide sequence: TGTGCCAGCAGCTTGGGACTCAATGAGCAGTTCTTC. This encodes CASSLGLNEQFF. This rearrangement joins TRBV7-9 to TRBJ2-1, with a possible D match to TRBD2 (6 bases). Germline CDR1 reads SEHNR; CDR2 reads FQNEAQ (reference sequence). V was cut by 3 bases and J by 6 bases, with 6 bases left in between. This CDR3 spans 12 amino acids.

The chain joins TRBV6-1 to TRBJ2-7; 7 bases match TRBD1. Germline CDR1 and CDR2: MNHNS and SASEGT. V trimming: 0 bases; J trimming: 0 bases; junction bases outside the gene matches: 5. The CDR3 runs 16 residues. For the CDR3, the DNA is TGTGCCAGCAGTGAAGCGCCGGGACAGCACTCCTACGAGCAGTACTTC. Residues: CASSEAPGQHSYEQYF.

The chain links TRBV19 to TRBJ2-7, with a weak D call TRBD2 (5 bases). This CDR3 is built from 14 residues. Between the trimmed V and J ends, which lost 10 bases and 0 bases, there was a span of 16 bases. Germline CDR1 and CDR2: LNHDA and SQIVND (reference sequence). The CDR3: CATRIGVSSYEQYF. DNA of the CDR3: TGTGCCACCCGTATCGGGGTTAGCTCCTACGAGCAGTACTTC.

V is TRBV5-1 and J is TRBJ2-7; tentative D call: TRBD2 (6 bases). Trimming stripped 4 bases from V and 2 bases from J, with 16 bases between. Germline V gene data show CDR1 as SGHRS and CDR2 as YFSETQ. This CDR3 comprises 15 residues. Here the CDR3 reads CASSDPAGRAYEQYF. CDR3 sequence (DNA): TGCGCCAGCAGCGACCCAGCGGGCCGGGCCTACGAGCAGTACTTC.

J is TRBJ2-5 and V is TRBV10-1; 8 nucleotides match TRBD1. The CDR3 sequence is 17 residues long. Germline lookup yields CDR1 WNHNN and CDR2 SYGVQD (reference sequence). V gave up 3 bases and J gave up 2 bases; unmatched junction bases: 11. The CDR3 sequence: CASSEVKFRDRQETQYF. CDR3 sequence (DNA): TGCGCCAGCAGTGAAGTTAAATTCCGGGACAGGCAAGAGACCCAGTACTTC.

The V and J genes are TRBV18 and TRBJ1-1; 9 bases are shared with TRBD1. Germline assignment: CDR1 KGHSH and CDR2 LQKENI. CDR3 size: 14 residues. After removal of 2 bases from V and 6 bases from J, the junction contained 4 bases not matched to a gene. Written as DNA, the CDR3 is TGTGCCAGCTCACCAGCGGGACAGGGTTCTGAAGCTTTCTTT. Its protein is CASSPAGQGSEAFF.

CDR3 nucleotides: TGTGCCAGCAGCGCACAACAGGGGGCGGGAAACACCATATATTTT. As protein: CASSAQQGAGNTIYF. J is TRBJ1-3 and V is TRBV27; TRBD1 agrees at 9 bases. The CDR3 is 15 residues long. Unmatched junction bases numbered 7, after V lost 6 bases and J lost 4 bases. Germline CDR1 is MNHEY and CDR2 is SMNVEV (reference sequence).

This clone has a handful of counts. The chain uses TRBV30 and TRBJ1-5; D remains ambiguous. Trimming removed 8 bases from V and 7 bases from J, with 21 bases in between. In germline, CDR1 is GTSNPN, CDR2 SVGIG (reference sequence). The CDR3 consists of 14 residues. The CDR3 bases are TGTGCCGCCGAAGAGGGCAGAGGATGGCAGCCCCAGCATTTT. Protein: CAAEEGRGWQPQHF.

This clone was counted once. The chain links TRBV4-1 to TRBJ2-1, with 7 bases aligning to TRBD1. The germline CDR1 and CDR2 sequences are MGHRA and YSYEKL. V was clipped by 1 base and J by 3 bases; unmatched bases: 3. CDR3 length: 15 amino acids. The CDR3 DNA follows: TGCGCCAGCAGCCAAGTGACAGGGAGCTACAATGAGCAGTTCTTC. The encoded protein is CASSQVTGSYNEQFF.

The rearrangement joins TRBV18 to TRBJ1-1, with TRBD1 matching 8 bases. V trimming: 0 bases; J trimming: 8 bases; junction bases outside the gene matches: 5. This CDR3 contains 14 residues. CDR1 and CDR2 (germline): KGHSH, LQKENI. The CDR3 sequence: CASSPPMRTGEAFF. The CDR3 DNA follows: TGTGCCAGCTCACCACCGATGAGGACAGGGGAAGCTTTCTTT.

The V gene is TRBV7-9, the J gene TRBJ1-2, with a weak D call TRBD1 (5 bases). Germline V gene lookup returns CDR1 SEHNR and CDR2 FQNEAQ (reference sequence). This CDR3 has 14 amino acids. Trimming left V 4 bases short and J 8 bases short, with 17 bases between. This CDR3 reads CASSYHTGEGGYTF. Here the CDR3 DNA reads TGTGCCAGCAGCTATCACACGGGGGAAGGAGGCTACACCTTC.

The chain uses TRBV6-5 and TRBJ1-6, with D possibly matching TRBD1 (5 bases). Germline-derived CDR1 and CDR2 are MNHEY and SVGAGI. The CDR3 is made up of 13 amino acids. Trimming stripped 5 bases from V and 8 bases from J, with 10 bases between. The CDR3 DNA reads TGTGCCAGCAGTAACCCAGGGTATTCACCCCTCCACTTT. Protein sequence: CASSNPGYSPLHF.

The genes are TRBV30 and TRBJ1-5; tentative D call: TRBD1 (5 bases). Germline CDR1 and CDR2: GTSNPN and SVGIG (reference sequence). Trimming cost V 2 bases and J 2 bases, with 16 bases left between them. This CDR3 has 16 residues. The CDR3 DNA is TGTGCCTGGAGTCCGGCGGGAGGGGCTGGCAATCAGCCCCAGCATTTT. This codes for CAWSPAGGAGNQPQHF.

This clone was detected once. This chain's CDR3 is CASSSTRAGGPDTQYF. The CDR3 DNA is TGTGCCAGCAGTTCGACTAGGGCGGGGGGGCCCGATACGCAGTATTTT. The rearrangement joins TRBV27 to TRBJ2-3, with 9 bases matching TRBD2. The germline gives CDR1 MNHEY, CDR2 SMNVEV (reference sequence). The V gene end was trimmed by 4 bases and the J gene end by 6 bases; junction bases not matched to a gene: 11. CDR3 size: 16 residues.

The chain has TRBV4-3 and TRBJ1-2, with D possibly matching TRBD1 (5 bases). The V gene lost 0 bases and the J gene lost 8 bases, with 19 bases spanning the gap. Germline V gives CDR1 LGHNA, CDR2 YSLEER. The CDR3 is made up of 16 amino acids. The chain's CDR3 is CASSQDYPTAIEGYTF. In DNA form, the CDR3 reads TGCGCCAGCAGCCAAGACTACCCGACAGCCATTGAGGGCTACACCTTC.